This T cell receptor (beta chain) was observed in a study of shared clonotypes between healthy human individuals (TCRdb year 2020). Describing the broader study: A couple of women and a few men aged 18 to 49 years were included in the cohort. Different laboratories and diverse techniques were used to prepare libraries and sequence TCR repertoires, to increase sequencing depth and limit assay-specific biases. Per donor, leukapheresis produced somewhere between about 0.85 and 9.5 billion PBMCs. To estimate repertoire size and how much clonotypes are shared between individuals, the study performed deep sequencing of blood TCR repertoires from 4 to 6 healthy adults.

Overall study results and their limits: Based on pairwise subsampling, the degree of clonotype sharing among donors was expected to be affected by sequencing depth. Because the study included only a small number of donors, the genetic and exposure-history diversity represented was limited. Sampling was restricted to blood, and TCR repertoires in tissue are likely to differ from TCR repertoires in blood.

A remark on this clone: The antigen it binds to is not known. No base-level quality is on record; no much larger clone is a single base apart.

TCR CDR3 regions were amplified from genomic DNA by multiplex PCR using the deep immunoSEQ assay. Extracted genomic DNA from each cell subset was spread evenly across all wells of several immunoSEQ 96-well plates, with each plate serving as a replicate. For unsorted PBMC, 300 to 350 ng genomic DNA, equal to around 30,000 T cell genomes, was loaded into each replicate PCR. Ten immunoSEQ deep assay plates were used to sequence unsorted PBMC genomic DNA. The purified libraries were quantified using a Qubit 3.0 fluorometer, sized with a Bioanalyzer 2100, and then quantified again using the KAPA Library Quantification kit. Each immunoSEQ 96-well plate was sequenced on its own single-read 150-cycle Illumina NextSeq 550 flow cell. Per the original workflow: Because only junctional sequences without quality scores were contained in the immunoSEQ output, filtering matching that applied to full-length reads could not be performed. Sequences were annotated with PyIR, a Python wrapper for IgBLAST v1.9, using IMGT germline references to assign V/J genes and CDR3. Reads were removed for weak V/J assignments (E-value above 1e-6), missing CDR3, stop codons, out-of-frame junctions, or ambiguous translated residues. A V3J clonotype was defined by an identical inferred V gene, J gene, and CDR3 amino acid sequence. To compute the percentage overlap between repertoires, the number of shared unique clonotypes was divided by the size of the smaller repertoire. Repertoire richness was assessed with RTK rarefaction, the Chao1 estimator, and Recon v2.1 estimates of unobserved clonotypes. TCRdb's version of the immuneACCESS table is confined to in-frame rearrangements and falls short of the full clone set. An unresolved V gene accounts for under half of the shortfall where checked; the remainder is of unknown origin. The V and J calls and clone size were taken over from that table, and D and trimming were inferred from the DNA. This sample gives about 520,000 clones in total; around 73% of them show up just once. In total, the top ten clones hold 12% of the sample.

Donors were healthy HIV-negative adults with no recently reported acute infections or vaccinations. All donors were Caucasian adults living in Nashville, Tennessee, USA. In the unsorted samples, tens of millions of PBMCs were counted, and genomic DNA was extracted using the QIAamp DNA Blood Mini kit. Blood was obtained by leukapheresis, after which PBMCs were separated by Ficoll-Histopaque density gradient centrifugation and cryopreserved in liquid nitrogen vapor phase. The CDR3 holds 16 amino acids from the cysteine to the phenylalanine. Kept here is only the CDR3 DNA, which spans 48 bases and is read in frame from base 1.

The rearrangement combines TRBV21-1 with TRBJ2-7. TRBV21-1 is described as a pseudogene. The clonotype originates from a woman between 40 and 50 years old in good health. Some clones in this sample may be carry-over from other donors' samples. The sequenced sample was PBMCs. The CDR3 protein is CASSKQGGEESYEQYF. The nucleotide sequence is TGTGCCAGCAGCAAACAGGGGGGGGAGGAATCCTACGAGCAGTACTTC.